The 27 T cell receptor beta chains below come from one sample, sequenced in a study of cytomegalovirus exposure and HLA in healthy donors. With 60 Vbeta and 13 Jbeta primers, the PCR was carried out. Repertoires were generated with immunoSEQ multiplex PCR, while TCRdb's copy carries only in-frame clones and drops some. The sample lists under 75,000 clones; roughly 90% were seen once. Sequenced sample: PBMCs. These receptors all stem from a woman in her twenties or thirties in good health and CMV-seronegative.

This clone was recorded only once. This sequence joins TRBV29-1 and TRBJ2-6; D remains unclear. This CDR3 spans 14 amino acids. V was cut by 4 bases and J by 0 bases, with 7 bases left in between. CDR1 is SQVTM, CDR2 ANQGSEA, per germline. The CDR3 DNA reads TGCAGCGTTGGCGGATACTCTGGGGCCAACGTCCTGACTTTC. Translated, it gives CSVGGYSGANVLTF.

V and J are TRBV6-5 and TRBJ2-5; a possible D gene is TRBD2 (6 bases). With the DNA end fitting TRBJ2-7 better, the J assignment may be wrong. There are 14 residues in the CDR3. Germline loops: CDR1 MNHEY, CDR2 SVGAGI. In DNA form, the CDR3 reads TGTGCCAGCAGTTACGGGGGGTCCGCTTACGAGCAGTACTTC. Translated: CASSYGGSAYEQYF.

The chain recombines TRBV2 with TRBJ1-1; unclear D gene. V was cut by 8 bases and J by 2 bases, with 18 bases left in between. The CDR3 has 15 residues. Per germline, CDR1 SNHLY and CDR2 FYNNEI. For the CDR3, the DNA is TGTGCCAGCGGCAAATCCCCGCCGGGAAACACTGAAGCTTTCTTT. Translation: CASGKSPPGNTEAFF.

DNA of the CDR3: TGTGCCAGCAGGCCCTTGAAACCGGGACAGGGCAATCAGCCCCAGCATTTT. Translated, it gives CASRPLKPGQGNQPQHF. V is TRBV5-4 and J is TRBJ1-5; 8 nucleotides line up with TRBD1. The germline V gene has CDR1 SGHNT and CDR2 YYREEE (reference sequence). The CDR3 runs to 17 residues. V lost 5 bases to trimming and J lost 2 bases; unmatched junction nucleotides: 12.

The chain links TRBV27 to TRBJ2-6, with unresolved D. CDR1 is MNHEY, CDR2 SMNVEV, per germline (reference sequence). V dropped 6 bases and J dropped 4 bases, with 13 bases sitting between them. The length of the CDR3 is 15 residues. As DNA, the CDR3 is TGTGCCAGCAGGTCATCTGGGCCAGGGGCCAACGTCCTGACTTTC. It is translated as CASRSSGPGANVLTF.

The chain links TRBV7-2 to TRBJ1-3, with 7 bases identical to TRBD1. Germline V CDR1 and CDR2: SGHTA, FQGNSA. This CDR3 has 16 residues. J was trimmed by 2 bases and V by 5 bases; bases with no gene match: 9. This CDR3 reads CASSPGQVDAGNTIYF. The CDR3 DNA sequence: TGTGCCAGCAGCCCCGGACAGGTGGATGCTGGAAACACCATATATTTT.

The rearrangement joins TRBV15 to TRBJ2-7; 10 bases are shared with TRBD2. Trimming at V came to 3 bases and at J to 8 bases, leaving 10 bases not matched to a gene. The CDR3 contains 15 residues. Germline CDR1 is LNHNV and CDR2 is YYDKDF (reference sequence). Here the CDR3 DNA reads TGTGCCACCAGCAGGACCGGGACTAGCGAAATAAAGCAGTACTTC. Encoded protein: CATSRTGTSEIKQYF.

This sequence joins TRBV27 and TRBJ2-7; 11 bases line up with TRBD2. The CDR3 consists of 17 residues. Germline V CDR1 and CDR2: MNHEY, SMNVEV (reference sequence). Losses at the gene ends were 1 base for V and 5 bases for J; bases not matched to a gene: 10. This CDR3 is CASSLWASGRLEHEQYF. The DNA for the CDR3 is TGTGCCAGCAGTTTATGGGCTAGCGGGAGGTTAGAGCACGAGCAGTACTTC.

V and J are TRBV28 and TRBJ1-3; the D gene is possibly TRBD1 (5 bases). V lost 5 bases to trimming and J lost 8 bases, with 16 bases between them. The CDR3 has 14 amino acids. CDR1 MDHEN and CDR2 SYDVKM come from the germline V gene. CDR3 nucleotide sequence: TGTGCCAGCAGTGTCTTCCGGGTAGGGGACACCATATATTTT. Its protein is CASSVFRVGDTIYF.

This chain uses TRBV4-1 with TRBJ2-5; perhaps TRBD2 as D (5 bases). The J call may be faulty, since TRBJ2-7 better matches the DNA end. Per the germline V gene, CDR1 is MGHRA and CDR2 is YSYEKL. CDR3 size: 15 residues. The CDR3 nucleotides read TGCGCCAGCAGCCAAGCCACCTCCAGGACTCTCGAGCAGTACTTC. This sequence encodes CASSQATSRTLEQYF.

The J gene is TRBJ2-7, the V gene TRBV25-1, with 7 bases that match TRBD2. The V segment lost 4 bases and the J segment 5 bases; nucleotides outside the gene matches: 17. This CDR3 spans 17 amino acids. Germline CDR1 reads MGHDK; CDR2 reads SYGVNS. The CDR3 loop reads CASSGSGSPLRSHEQYF. CDR3 nucleotide sequence: TGTGCCAGCAGTGGTAGCGGGTCCCCCCTCAGGAGTCACGAGCAGTACTTC.

V is TRBV13 and J is TRBJ2-2, with unresolved D. Germline V gene lookup returns CDR1 PRHDT and CDR2 FYEKMQ (reference sequence). The CDR3 extends over 13 amino acids. V lost 7 bases to trimming and J lost 6 bases, with 12 bases between them. DNA of the CDR3: TGTGCCAGCATGCTCACCGGGTCCGGGGAGCTGTTTTTT. Protein product: CASMLTGSGELFF.

The chain couples TRBV9 to TRBJ2-3; tentative D call: TRBD2 (6 bases). The CDR3 sequence is 15 residues long. The germline gives CDR1 SGDLS, CDR2 YYNGEE. V lost 0 bases to trimming and J lost 6 bases, with 14 bases between them. CDR3 protein: CASSVGTTSGDTQYF. DNA of the CDR3: TGTGCCAGCAGCGTAGGGACTACCTCGGGTGATACGCAGTATTTT.

This clone was recorded a few times. The chain has TRBV6-5 and TRBJ1-5; no clear D. Germline assignment: CDR1 MNHEY and CDR2 SVGAGI. This CDR3 has 15 amino acids. Trimming shortened V by 6 bases and J by 3 bases, and 15 bases separated the two germline ends. CDR3 amino acids: CASSWRAGDNQPQHF. In DNA form, the CDR3 reads TGTGCCAGCAGCTGGCGGGCCGGCGACAATCAGCCCCAGCATTTT.

As concerns this clone: The identical CDR3 is also encoded by other nucleotide sequences in the sample. The chain employs TRBV6-5 and TRBJ1-2, with unresolved D. Deletions cut 0 bases from V and 4 bases from J, with 6 bases between. This CDR3 contains 13 residues. The germline gives CDR1 MNHEY, CDR2 SVGAGI. DNA for the CDR3: TGTGCCAGCAGTTACTCGACGGGCTATGGCTACACCTTC. Translation: CASSYSTGYGYTF.

In regard to this clone: A read error may account for a junction end that differs from germline. V gene TRBV7-9 combines with J gene TRBJ2-7; 7 nucleotides line up with TRBD1. Per the germline V gene, CDR1 is SEHNR and CDR2 is FQNEAQ (reference sequence). The CDR3 has 14 amino acids. Written as DNA, the CDR3 is TGTTCCAGCCTCAAGGGGGCAGGGATGGGCGAGCAGTACTTC. Its translation: CSSLKGAGMGEQYF.

The chain joins TRBV2 to TRBJ2-1; possible D gene TRBD2, 6 bases. V was pared by 7 bases and J by 4 bases, with 17 bases between. The CDR3 loop spans 15 amino acids. The germline CDR1 and CDR2 sequences are SNHLY and FYNNEI. CDR3 loop: CASTGPEGGYNEQFF. The CDR3 DNA sequence: TGTGCCAGCACTGGACCGGAGGGCGGATACAATGAGCAGTTCTTC.

A word on this clone: In the same sample, other DNA sequences code for this CDR3. The rearrangement joins TRBV5-1 to TRBJ2-3, with 10 bases matching TRBD2. The CDR3 covers 15 residues. V shed 0 bases, J shed 4 bases, and the junction held 2 bases outside the gene matches. Germline values: CDR1 SGHRS, CDR2 YFSETQ. Written as DNA, the CDR3 is TGCGCCAGCAGCTTGGGGCTAGCGGGGGCAGATACGCAGTATTTT. This codes for CASSLGLAGADTQYF.

Concerning this clone itself: At one end the junction does not follow the germline gene, possibly because of a read error. J is TRBJ1-5 and V is TRBV7-9; a possible D gene is TRBD1 (6 bases). The CDR3 sequence is 12 residues long. CDR1 is SEHNR, CDR2 FQNEAQ, per germline (reference sequence). The CDR3 bases are TGTGCCAACAGCTTAGCACAGGGAACCCAGCATTTT. It yields the protein CANSLAQGTQHF.

The chain has TRBV19 and TRBJ2-1, with D possibly TRBD2 on 7 matching bases. CDR3 size: 17 residues. Trimming took 5 bases from V and 7 from J, leaving 24 bases between them. Germline V CDR1 and CDR2: LNHDA, SQIVND (reference sequence). The DNA of the CDR3 is TGTGCCAGTAGTGTCCTACCAGCAGTGGGAGGGGGGAATGAGCAGTTCTTC. Translating gives CASSVLPAVGGGNEQFF.

The J gene is TRBJ2-7, the V gene TRBV5-4; TRBD2 matches at 13 bases. The ends lost 0 bases at V and 5 bases at J; junction bases unmatched: 8. CDR1 and CDR2 (germline): SGHNT, YYREEE (reference sequence). CDR3 length: 17 residues. The DNA of the CDR3 is TGTGCCAGCAGCTTGGGGTTAGGACTAGCGGGAGTAAACGAGCAGTACTTC. Translating it yields CASSLGLGLAGVNEQYF.

The chain is built from TRBV5-1 and TRBJ2-3; D not certain. The V gene's germline CDR1 is SGHRS and CDR2 YFSETQ. With 0 bases removed from V and 0 bases from J, the gap between germline ends came to 5 bases. The CDR3 spans 14 residues. CDR3 sequence: CASSLVGSTDTQYF. The CDR3 nucleotides are TGCGCCAGCAGCTTGGTCGGTAGCACAGATACGCAGTATTTT.

The chain joins TRBV7-8 to TRBJ2-3; D not resolved. Trimming removed 1 base at V and 2 bases at J, with 10 bases between. The CDR3 spans 15 residues. CDR1 is SGHVS and CDR2 is FQNEAQ in the germline V gene. CDR3 amino acids: CASSLGRVFTDTQYF. CDR3 DNA: TGTGCCAGCAGCTTAGGACGGGTTTTCACAGATACGCAGTATTTT. Drawing the rest from reference TRBV7-8 and TRBJ2-3, the complete variable domain is GAGVSQSPRYKVAKRGQDVALRCDPISGHVSLFWYQQALGQGPEFLTYFQNEAQLDKSGLPSDRFFAERPEGSVSTLKIQRTQQEDSAVYLCASSLGRVFTDTQYFGPGTRLTVL.

This rearrangement joins TRBV28 to TRBJ2-7; the match to TRBD1 covers 7 bases. V was pared by 0 bases and J by 6 bases, with 8 bases of the junction left unmatched. Germline CDR1 and CDR2: MDHEN and SYDVKM. CDR3 length: 15 amino acids. CDR3 bases: TGTGCCAGCAGTTTATGGACAGGGTCAGCGTCCGAGCAGTACTTC. This translates into CASSLWTGSASEQYF.

This sequence joins TRBV4-2 and TRBJ2-1; unclear D gene. The CDR3 contains 17 residues. Germline V gene lookup returns CDR1 LGHNA and CDR2 YNFKEQ. Trimming removed 0 bases at V and 2 bases at J, with 14 bases between. The CDR3 DNA follows: TGTGCCAGCAGCCAAGATTTCCTGAGGTTACCCTACAATGAGCAGTTCTTC. Translation gives CASSQDFLRLPYNEQFF.

The chain couples TRBV29-1 to TRBJ1-1; D is ambiguous. Trimming removed 3 bases at V and 7 bases at J, with 12 bases between. The CDR3 covers 12 residues. The germline CDR1 and CDR2 sequences are SQVTM and ANQGSEA. CDR3 DNA sequence: TGCAGCGTTGAGGCCAGGATAGATGAAGCTTTCTTT. It yields the protein CSVEARIDEAFF.

The rearrangement uses TRBV5-1 and TRBJ2-5; 14 bases agree with TRBD2. J was trimmed by 4 bases and V by 4 bases; bases with no gene match: 3. CDR3 length equals 15 residues. Germline V gives CDR1 SGHRS, CDR2 YFSETQ. The CDR3: CASSPGLAGGETQYF. The DNA of the CDR3 is TGCGCCAGCAGCCCCGGACTAGCGGGAGGAGAGACCCAGTACTTC. Complete variable domain (other parts from reference TRBV5-1 and TRBJ2-5): KAGVTQTPRYLIKTRGQQVTLSCSPISGHRSVSWYQQTPGQGLQFLFEYFSETQRNKGNFPGRFSGRQFSNSRSEMNVSTLELGDSALYLCASSPGLAGGETQYFGPGTRLLVL.